Below are 21 T cell receptor beta chains sequenced from a single sample in a study of T cell responses to AZD1222 COVID-19 vaccine. The table came from immunoSEQ multiplex PCR; TCRdb's copy has only in-frame clones and leaves some out. Seen here are around 100,000 clones, roughly nine tenths observed once, and the top ten hold about a sixth. The starting material was peripheral blood, obtained on day 0 of AZD1222 vaccination. The receptor source for this set is an adult in good health.

The CDR3: CASSEPGQSPGANQPQHF. The CDR3 nucleotides read TGTGCCAGCAGTGAACCGGGACAGTCCCCTGGGGCAAATCAGCCCCAGCATTTT. V is TRBV6-1 and J is TRBJ1-5; 7 positions agree with TRBD1. The CDR3 sequence is 18 residues long. The trim removed 2 bases at V and 4 bases at J, leaving 14 bases unmatched. In germline, CDR1 is MNHNS, CDR2 SASEGT.

The chain employs TRBV5-1 and TRBJ2-3, with a tentative D call TRBD1 (5 bases). The CDR3 is made up of 15 amino acids. The V gene lost 0 bases and the J gene lost 5 bases, with 13 bases spanning the gap. CDR1 is SGHRS, CDR2 YFSETQ, per germline. CDR3 amino acids: CASSLGQQVGDTQYF. Written as DNA, the CDR3 is TGCGCCAGCAGCTTGGGGCAACAGGTGGGAGATACGCAGTATTTT. The full variable domain, in which reference TRBV5-1 and TRBJ2-3 provide the parts outside the CDR3, is KAGVTQTPRYLIKTRGQQVTLSCSPISGHRSVSWYQQTPGQGLQFLFEYFSETQRNKGNFPGRFSGRQFSNSRSEMNVSTLELGDSALYLCASSLGQQVGDTQYFGPGTRLTVL.

This clone has more than one count but fewer than ten. The chain has TRBV12-3 or TRBV12-4 and TRBJ1-2; D gene uncertain. Trimming took 0 bases from V and 1 from J, leaving 0 bases between them. CDR3 length: 12 amino acids. The CDR3, as DNA: TGTGCCAGCAGTTTAGCTAACTATGGCTACACCTTC. It codes for CASSLANYGYTF.

This clone appeared a single time. The chain carries TRBV10-3 and TRBJ2-2; TRBD2 is a possible D gene (5 bases). This CDR3 is built from 13 residues. Germline V gene sequence: CDR1 ENHRY, CDR2 SYGVKD. V dropped 6 bases and J dropped 6 bases, with 11 bases sitting between them. CDR3: CAIRDSRSGELFF. The CDR3 region has the DNA TGTGCCATCAGGGACTCCCGATCCGGGGAGCTGTTTTTT.

The chain combines TRBV11-3 with TRBJ1-1; D gene uncertain. The germline CDR1 and CDR2 sequences are SGHNT and YENEEA. CDR3 length: 14 amino acids. Trimming cost V 1 base and J 2 bases, with 8 bases left between them. In DNA, the CDR3 is TGTGCCAGCAGCTTAGCTCACGGTAACACTGAAGCTTTCTTT. The encoded protein is CASSLAHGNTEAFF.

The chain has TRBV19 and TRBJ2-3; TRBD2 might be the D (6 bases). The germline V gene has CDR1 LNHDA and CDR2 SQIVND (reference sequence). The CDR3 sequence is 15 residues long. Trimming shortened V by 7 bases and J by 1 base, and 15 bases separated the two germline ends. CDR3 in DNA: TGTGCCAGTAACGTGGAGGGCGGGGGCACAGATACGCAGTATTTT. Protein sequence: CASNVEGGGTDTQYF.

The chain links TRBV6-5 to TRBJ2-4; TRBD1 is a possible D gene (6 bases). CDR1 and CDR2 from the germline V gene are MNHEY and SVGAGI. The CDR3 sequence is 14 residues long. Trimming stripped 5 bases from V and 5 bases from J, with 13 bases between. The CDR3 protein is CASSKPRQENIQYF. The CDR3 coding sequence is TGTGCCAGCAGTAAGCCTAGACAGGAAAACATTCAGTACTTC.

V and J are TRBV19 and TRBJ2-2; weak D call: TRBD2 (5 bases). Looked up from germline, CDR1 is LNHDA and CDR2 is SQIVND (reference sequence). The CDR3 is 15 amino acids. V lost 0 bases, J lost 2 bases, and 7 bases lay in between. The CDR3 DNA follows: TGTGCCAGTAGTATAGATCGGGGAAACACCGGGGAGCTGTTTTTT. Amino acid sequence: CASSIDRGNTGELFF.

V is TRBV5-1 and J is TRBJ1-2; 12 bases line up with TRBD1. CDR3 length equals 17 residues. CDR1 is SGHRS and CDR2 is YFSETQ in the germline V gene. J lost 4 bases, V lost 4 bases, and 11 bases had no gene match. The CDR3 DNA follows: TGCGCCAGCAGCCACGATCGGGACAGGGGGCCGGTCTATGGCTACACCTTC. The encoded protein is CASSHDRDRGPVYGYTF.

This sequence joins TRBV5-8 and TRBJ1-1, with D unclear. V was cut by 0 bases and J by 5 bases, with 14 bases left in between. Germline CDR1 is SGHTS and CDR2 is YDEGEE. This CDR3 has 15 amino acids. The CDR3 loop is CASSLGLIGDTEAFF. CDR3 in DNA: TGTGCCAGCAGCTTGGGGCTTATCGGGGATACTGAAGCTTTCTTT. Full variable domain (missing parts from reference TRBV5-8 and TRBJ1-1): EAGVTQSPTHLIKTRGQQATLRCSPISGHTSVYWYQQALGLGLQFLLWYDEGEERNRGNFPPRFSGRQFPNYSSELNVNALELEDSALYLCASSLGLIGDTEAFFGQGTRLTVV.

The chain employs TRBV7-8 and TRBJ2-1; 8 bases are shared with TRBD2. With 7 bases clipped from V and 5 bases from J, the junction kept 16 bases outside the gene matches. The CDR3 totals 17 residues. The germline CDR1 and CDR2 sequences are SGHVS and FQNEAQ. The CDR3 protein is CASTLDSGTSSDNEQFF. CDR3 sequence (DNA): TGTGCCAGCACTCTCGACTCCGGGACTAGTTCCGACAATGAGCAGTTCTTC.

This chain uses TRBV3-1 (or the pseudogene TRBV3-2) with TRBJ1-6, with 10 bases lining up with TRBD1. V shed 4 bases and J 5 bases; nucleotides not matched to a gene: 5. Looked up from germline, CDR1 is LGHDT and CDR2 is YNNKEL (reference sequence). This CDR3 spans 16 amino acids. In DNA, the CDR3 is TGTGCCAGCAGCCCCAGACAGGGGGCGCATAATTCACCCCTCCACTTT. Translation: CASSPRQGAHNSPLHF.

This chain links TRBV29-1 with TRBJ1-1; D call uncertain. CDR1 is SQVTM, CDR2 ANQGSEA, per germline. Trimming cost V 7 bases and J 3 bases, with 12 bases left between them. The CDR3 runs 12 residues. CDR3 nucleotides: TGCAGCGCCGTGTATTCAGACACTGAAGCTTTCTTT. Encoded protein: CSAVYSDTEAFF.

The rearrangement joins TRBV11-3 to TRBJ2-7; D call uncertain. Germline lookup yields CDR1 SGHNT and CDR2 YENEEA. Trimming took 5 bases from V and 6 from J, leaving 17 bases between them. The CDR3 totals 14 residues. CDR3 sequence: CASSRDGVSAEQYF. The CDR3 DNA sequence: TGTGCCAGCAGCCGAGATGGGGTATCGGCCGAGCAGTACTTC.

The chain recombines TRBV5-4 with TRBJ1-2; D is ambiguous. Germline CDR1 reads SGHNT; CDR2 reads YYREEE (reference sequence). The CDR3 is 13 amino acids. Deletions cut 0 bases from V and 4 bases from J, with 7 bases between. CDR3 DNA sequence: TGTGCCAGCAGCTTGGCCTCTGGCTATGGCTACACCTTC. Protein sequence: CASSLASGYGYTF.

The gene calls are TRBV2 and TRBJ1-2, with D maybe TRBD1 (6 bases). V dropped 5 bases and J dropped 2 bases, with 15 bases sitting between them. This CDR3 is 15 amino acids long. Germline values: CDR1 SNHLY, CDR2 FYNNEI. The CDR3 protein is CASSQLGQLNYGYTF. The CDR3 coding sequence is TGTGCCAGCAGTCAATTGGGACAATTAAACTATGGCTACACCTTC.

The chain recombines TRBV5-6 with TRBJ1-2, with 10 bases lining up with TRBD1. The CDR3 covers 14 residues. CDR1 and CDR2 (germline): SGHDT, YYEEEE. V gave up 2 bases and J gave up 4 bases; unmatched junction bases: 2. In DNA form, the CDR3 reads TGTGCCAGCAGCTTAGGGGACAGGGGCTATGGCTACACCTTC. It encodes CASSLGDRGYGYTF.

The rearrangement links TRBV10-3 to TRBJ1-4; tentatively, D is TRBD1 (5 bases). This CDR3 has 17 residues. Germline loops: CDR1 ENHRY, CDR2 SYGVKD. Deletions cut 0 bases from V and 3 bases from J, with 14 bases between. The CDR3: CAISESSGRSANEKLFF. CDR3 DNA: TGTGCCATCAGTGAGTCTTCAGGGAGATCGGCTAATGAAAAACTGTTTTTT.

The genes are TRBV24-1 and TRBJ2-1; 12 bases line up with TRBD1. Per germline, CDR1 KGHDR and CDR2 SFDVKD. The CDR3 extends over 16 amino acids. The V segment lost 4 bases and the J segment 8 bases; nucleotides outside the gene matches: 8. The CDR3 is CATSEQGTGGTDEQFF. The CDR3 DNA follows: TGTGCCACCAGTGAACAAGGGACAGGGGGCACGGATGAGCAGTTCTTC.

The V and J genes are TRBV7-8 and TRBJ1-6; 10 bases align to TRBD1. The ends lost 5 bases at V and 9 bases at J; junction bases unmatched: 10. The CDR3 totals 16 residues. Germline V gives CDR1 SGHVS, CDR2 FQNEAQ. The CDR3 bases are TGTGCCAGCAGCACACAGACAGGGGGCGTTGGTTCACCCCTCCACTTT. Its translation is CASSTQTGGVGSPLHF.

The chain links TRBV19 to TRBJ2-3; D remains ambiguous. Germline CDR1 LNHDA, CDR2 SQIVND (reference sequence). V lost 7 bases and J 2 bases, leaving 10 bases between the germline ends. The CDR3 has 13 residues. The CDR3 is CASNTSPTDTQYF. CDR3 bases: TGTGCCAGTAACACAAGCCCCACAGATACGCAGTATTTT.